These 16 T cell receptor beta chains share one sample of origin, sequenced in a study of shared clonotypes between healthy human individuals. Only in-frame clones appear in the TCRdb table, and some are missing; sequencing was by immunoSEQ multiplex PCR. The profile shows roughly 2.6 million clones, approximately 94% of them singletons. Material: naive CD4+ T cells sorted from blood. The subset is: CD45RA+ positively selected. These receptors all come from a man younger than 30 in good health.

The rearrangement uses TRBV11-2 and TRBJ1-2, with 11 bases matching TRBD1. This CDR3 contains 16 residues. The V segment lost 0 bases and the J segment 4 bases; nucleotides outside the gene matches: 4. From germline, CDR1 is SGHAT and CDR2 FQNNGV. The DNA for the CDR3 is TGTGCCAGCAGCTTAGAGGGGACAGGGGGATTCTATGGCTACACCTTC. Residues: CASSLEGTGGFYGYTF.

This clone appeared once. The sample carries other DNA sequences with the same CDR3. The rearrangement uses TRBV5-1 and TRBJ1-1, with 8 positions matching TRBD1. J gave up 5 bases and V 4 bases, and 7 bases lay outside the gene matches. The CDR3 has 14 amino acids. The germline V gene has CDR1 SGHRS and CDR2 YFSETQ. CDR3 DNA sequence: TGCGCCAGCAGCCCCGACAGGGGAGGGACTGAAGCTTTCTTT. It translates to CASSPDRGGTEAFF.

The V gene is TRBV5-1, the J gene TRBJ1-1; D uncertain. Deletions cut 0 bases from V and 3 bases from J, with 6 bases between. This CDR3 comprises 13 residues. CDR1 and CDR2 from the germline V gene are SGHRS and YFSETQ. CDR3 in amino acids: CASSLEAHTEAFF. The CDR3 DNA reads TGCGCCAGCAGCTTGGAGGCCCACACTGAAGCTTTCTTT.

For this clone: The sample has other DNA sequences that encode this CDR3 too. This chain connects TRBV18 to TRBJ2-7; weak D call: TRBD2 (6 bases). Trimming took 3 bases from V and 2 from J, leaving 11 bases between them. The CDR3 sequence is 14 residues long. From germline, CDR1 is KGHSH and CDR2 LQKENI. The CDR3 DNA reads TGTGCCAGCTCACCTGGGCGGGGAGCCTACGAGCAGTACTTC. Amino acids: CASSPGRGAYEQYF.

The chain has TRBV2 and TRBJ2-7, with D possibly being TRBD2 (5 bases). CDR1 is SNHLY and CDR2 is FYNNEI in the germline V gene. Trimming removed 8 bases at V and 5 bases at J, with 16 bases between. This CDR3 is 13 amino acids long. CDR3 residues: CASGDLLVHEQYF. CDR3 bases: TGTGCCAGCGGGGATTTACTAGTCCACGAGCAGTACTTC.

The chain is built from TRBV6-1 and TRBJ1-2; the D gene is possibly TRBD1 (6 bases). V was pared by 6 bases and J by 5 bases, with 13 bases between. Germline CDR1 and CDR2: MNHNS and SASEGT. CDR3 length: 13 residues. CDR3 coding DNA: TGTGCCAGCAGCCTGGACAGAACTTATGGCTACACCTTC. Its translation: CASSLDRTYGYTF.

The chain has TRBV6-1 and TRBJ1-1; TRBD1 might be the D (5 bases). The CDR3 length is 13 residues. Germline CDR1 and CDR2: MNHNS and SASEGT. V was clipped by 7 bases and J by 7 bases, with 16 bases between them. CDR3 loop: CASTSGPGGEAFF. The CDR3 bases are TGTGCCAGCACCTCAGGGCCAGGAGGTGAAGCTTTCTTT.

Comments on this clone: The identical CDR3 is also encoded by other nucleotide sequences in the sample. This chain connects TRBV18 to TRBJ2-7; D remains ambiguous. Per the germline V gene, CDR1 is KGHSH and CDR2 is LQKENI. Trimming removed 3 bases at V and 0 bases at J, with 9 bases between. The CDR3 runs 14 residues. The CDR3 region has the DNA TGTGCCAGCTCACCGCCAGCTGGCTCCTACGAGCAGTACTTC. This translates into CASSPPAGSYEQYF.

This rearrangement joins TRBV4-1 to TRBJ1-1; 7 nucleotides match TRBD1. Germline loops: CDR1 MGHRA, CDR2 YSYEKL. V lost 5 bases, J lost 2 bases, and 5 bases stayed unmatched. CDR3 size: 14 residues. In nucleotides, the CDR3 is TGCGCCAGCAGCAGGGGACAGATAAACACTGAAGCTTTCTTT. This codes for CASSRGQINTEAFF.

The CDR3 sequence: CSAEMTDTQYF. The CDR3 nucleotides are TGCAGTGCTGAAATGACAGATACGCAGTATTTT. This sequence joins TRBV20-1 and TRBJ2-3; D unresolved. With 5 bases removed from V and 3 bases from J, the gap between germline ends came to 6 bases. Germline assignment: CDR1 DFQATT and CDR2 SNEGSKA (reference sequence). The CDR3 spans 11 residues.

V usage is TRBV5-1 and J usage is TRBJ2-5, with no clear D. The germline gives CDR1 SGHRS, CDR2 YFSETQ. There are 12 residues in the CDR3. V gave up 4 bases and J gave up 5 bases, with 9 bases separating them. CDR3 loop: CASSLSTETQYF. The CDR3 DNA reads as TGCGCCAGCAGCCTCTCCACGGAGACCCAGTACTTC.

This clone came up once. The sample contains more than one DNA sequence encoding this CDR3. This chain connects TRBV10-3 to TRBJ1-1; the D is unclear. V gave up 0 bases and J gave up 1 base, with 6 bases separating them. CDR3 size: 14 residues. Germline assignment: CDR1 ENHRY and CDR2 SYGVKD. The CDR3 sequence is CAISESPGNTEAFF. The DNA of the CDR3 is TGTGCCATCAGTGAGTCTCCAGGGAACACTGAAGCTTTCTTT.

CDR3 region: CASSSVARRSFKTDTQYF. The CDR3, as DNA: TGTGCCAGCAGTTCCGTTGCTAGACGCTCTTTTAAAACAGATACGCAGTATTTT. This sequence joins TRBV28 and TRBJ2-3; no clear D. The V and J ends lost 4 bases and 3 bases respectively, with 23 bases between them. The germline CDR1 and CDR2 sequences are MDHEN and SYDVKM. The CDR3 runs 18 residues.

This clone was observed once. V and J are TRBV19 and TRBJ2-2, with 8 bases aligning to TRBD2. J was trimmed by 6 bases and V by 1 base; bases with no gene match: 4. The V gene's germline CDR1 is LNHDA and CDR2 SQIVND (reference sequence). The CDR3 extends over 15 amino acids. The DNA of the CDR3 is TGTGCCAGTAGTATAGTCGGGGGGGCCGCCGGGGAGCTGTTTTTT. This codes for CASSIVGGAAGELFF.

About this clone: Other DNA sequences in the sample encode the same CDR3. This chain connects TRBV19 to TRBJ2-7; D is perhaps TRBD2 (5 bases). CDR3 length equals 13 residues. Trimming took 0 bases from V and 4 from J, leaving 7 bases between them. The germline V gene encodes CDR1 LNHDA and CDR2 SQIVND (reference sequence). CDR3 region: CASSIERGYEQYF. The CDR3 coding sequence is TGTGCCAGTAGTATAGAACGGGGATACGAGCAGTACTTC.

The rearrangement joins TRBV15 to TRBJ2-2, with D perhaps matching TRBD1 (5 bases). Between the trimmed V and J ends, which lost 1 base and 3 bases, there was a span of 15 bases. CDR3 size: 17 residues. Germline lookup yields CDR1 LNHNV and CDR2 YYDKDF (reference sequence). The CDR3 loop is CATSRAPGFMDTGELFF. The CDR3 DNA reads as TGTGCCACCAGCAGAGCCCCAGGGTTTATGGACACCGGGGAGCTGTTTTTT.